The TCR beta chain under discussion was sequenced for a study of blood T cells in healthy people across ages. The use of a sample-barcoded 5' primer and a J-beta primer mix characterized a second PCR of roughly 7 to 12 cycles. TCRdb analysed the 5' RACE reads with MiXCR anew, one entry per CDR3 protein. The repertoire includes about 1.6 million distinct CDR3 sequences, roughly 32% of them detected once, and roughly 10% sits in the top ten. This receptor was taken from a woman aged 30 to 39 in good health. The material sequenced was blood.

The CDR3 bases are TGTGCCAGCAATAGACCCAGGGTCGAGCAGTACTTC. Protein: CASNRPRVEQYF. The V gene is TRBV6-1, the J gene TRBJ2-7; tentatively, D is TRBD1 (5 bases). The germline CDR1 and CDR2 sequences are MNHNS and SASEGT. This CDR3 spans 12 amino acids. Trimming shortened V by 7 bases and J by 6 bases, and 13 bases separated the two germline ends.